This T cell receptor beta chain was sequenced in a study of blood T cell repertoires in COVID-19. At the level of the study: The United States, Italy and Spain provided the acute and convalescent COVID-19 samples.

The authors' processing: By means of reference gene primer amplification, nucleated cell counts were estimated. Only in-frame clones appear in the TCRdb table, and some are missing; sequencing was by immunoSEQ multiplex PCR. Clone size and V and J calls were adopted from that table, with D and trimming inferred from the DNA. The profile shows around 190,000 clones, 70% to 80% of them singletons. The sample holds a few counts of this clone. The germline V gene encodes CDR1 MNHEY and CDR2 SMNVEV (reference sequence). The CDR3 covers 12 residues. Trimming took off 6 bases at V and 6 bases at J, with 12 bases between the two ends.

The sequence was obtained from a woman in her forties or fifties with acute or convalescent COVID-19. The chain employs TRBV27 and TRBJ2-7; weak D call: TRBD1 (7 bases). Sequencing input: peripheral blood. CDR3: CASSLQGGEQYF. CDR3 nucleotide sequence: TGTGCCAGCAGCCTCCAGGGGGGCGAGCAGTACTTC.